Sequencing of this TCR beta chain was carried out in a study of control samples from healthy donors and cancer patients. Sequencing was performed with immunoSEQ multiplex PCR; in TCRdb, only in-frame clones are kept and a portion is missing. The profile covers just over 50,000 clones, with roughly 90% appearing a single time and around 40% taken by the ten largest. The CDR3 covers 13 residues. Per germline, CDR1 MGHDK and CDR2 SYGVNS. Between the trimmed V and J ends, which lost 6 bases and 8 bases, there was a span of 16 bases. The genes are TRBV25-1 and TRBJ1-2, with a weak D call TRBD1 (5 bases). The clonotype was recovered from a middle-aged man with head and neck cancer. The sample consisted of PBMCs. The CDR3 sequence is CASRPPGSRGYTF. CDR3 nucleotides: TGTGCCAGCAGGCCCCCAGGGTCTAGGGGCTACACCTTC.